Below, 17 T cell receptor beta chains from the same sample are listed, as sequenced in a study of T cell responses to AZD1222 COVID-19 vaccine. Clones were read by immunoSEQ multiplex PCR, and TCRdb kept only the in-frame ones, dropping some. The data contain about 150,000 clones, 75% to 95% of them seen just once; the ten biggest clones take up 1.8%. The starting material was peripheral blood, obtained on day 0 of AZD1222 vaccination. These receptors all come from an adult in good health.

The rearrangement joins TRBV7-6 to TRBJ2-3; 7 bases match TRBD2. Germline loops: CDR1 SGHVS, CDR2 FNYEAQ. The CDR3 sequence is 17 residues long. Unmatched junction bases numbered 8, after V lost 2 bases and J lost 0 bases. CDR3 sequence reads: CASSLRDVGGSTDTQYF. CDR3 sequence (DNA): TGTGCCAGCAGCTTACGGGACGTGGGAGGGAGCACAGATACGCAGTATTTT.

J is TRBJ1-1 and V is TRBV18, with 11 bases fitting TRBD1. Germline values: CDR1 KGHSH, CDR2 LQKENI. Trimming at V came to 5 bases and at J to 5 bases, leaving 4 bases not matched to a gene. CDR3 length: 14 amino acids. In DNA, the CDR3 is TGTGCCAGCTCAACAGGACAGGGGGCGACTGAAGCTTTCTTT. This translates into CASSTGQGATEAFF.

V and J are TRBV6-6 and TRBJ1-2, with D hard to call. V was clipped by 5 bases and J by 0 bases, with 13 bases between them. There are 15 residues in the CDR3. CDR1 and CDR2 from the germline V gene are MNHNY and SVGAGI (reference sequence). CDR3 loop: CASSKPSGTNYGYTF. CDR3 in DNA: TGTGCCAGCAGTAAACCGTCCGGGACTAACTATGGCTACACCTTC.

V usage is TRBV19 and J usage is TRBJ2-5; D perhaps matches TRBD2 (5 bases). This CDR3 region has 16 residues. Germline V gene lookup returns CDR1 LNHDA and CDR2 SQIVND (reference sequence). V shed 6 bases and J shed 1 base, with 18 bases lying between them. The CDR3 DNA is TGTGCCAGTAGGGATCTTAGCGTCGGGTCCCAAGAGACCCAGTACTTC. The encoded protein is CASRDLSVGSQETQYF.

The chain recombines TRBV2 with TRBJ1-2; no firm D call. Germline CDR1 reads SNHLY; CDR2 reads FYNNEI. V was clipped by 8 bases and J by 6 bases, with 16 bases between them. This CDR3 has 13 amino acids. CDR3 region: CASGLFVGDGYTF. In DNA form, the CDR3 reads TGTGCCAGCGGACTTTTCGTCGGCGATGGCTACACCTTC.

This clone has more than one count but fewer than ten. The V and J genes are TRBV5-4 and TRBJ1-1, with D uncertain. Germline CDR1 and CDR2: SGHNT and YYREEE (reference sequence). Trimming took 0 bases from V and 7 from J, leaving 4 bases between them. The CDR3 extends over 11 amino acids. The CDR3 region has the DNA TGTGCCAGCAGCTTGGGGGGTGAAGCTTTCTTT. This encodes CASSLGGEAFF.

The rearrangement joins TRBV7-2 to TRBJ2-1; TRBD2 matches at 12 bases. Germline trimming cut 6 bases from V and 4 bases from J; bases unmatched to any gene: 7. Per the germline V gene, CDR1 is SGHTA and CDR2 is FQGNSA. The CDR3 runs to 16 residues. The CDR3 protein is CASSPGTSGLYNEQFF. The CDR3 DNA reads as TGTGCCAGCAGTCCAGGGACTAGCGGGTTATACAATGAGCAGTTCTTC.

This clone was seen only once. The V gene is TRBV18, the J gene TRBJ1-4; no firm D call. Per the germline V gene, CDR1 is KGHSH and CDR2 is LQKENI. The germline V and J ends were trimmed by 7 bases and 8 bases, with 17 bases remaining between them. CDR3 size: 14 residues. CDR3 sequence (DNA): TGTGCCAGCTGCCGGGCGGAAACGGAGGAAAAACTGTTTTTT. Protein product: CASCRAETEEKLFF. The full variable domain, with the rest looked up from reference TRBV18 and TRBJ1-4, is NAGVMQNPRHLVRRRGQEARLRCSPMKGHSHVYWYRQLPEEGLKFMVYLQKENIIDESGMPKERFSAEFPKEGPSILRIQQVVRGDSAAYFCASCRAETEEKLFFGSGTQLSVL.

The chain is built from TRBV28 and TRBJ2-3; a possible D gene is TRBD2 (6 bases). V lost 1 base and J 6 bases, leaving 29 bases between the germline ends. CDR1 MDHEN and CDR2 SYDVKM come from the germline V gene. The CDR3 spans 20 residues. The CDR3 loop reads CASSLSIGGPDPGGVDTQYF. CDR3 nucleotides: TGTGCCAGCAGTTTATCGATAGGAGGGCCAGACCCCGGTGGTGTTGATACGCAGTATTTT.

This chain uses TRBV7-9 with TRBJ1-1; D is unclear. The CDR3 length is 16 residues. The germline V gene encodes CDR1 SEHNR and CDR2 FQNEAQ (reference sequence). The V gene lost 1 base and the J gene lost 0 bases, with 12 bases spanning the gap. The DNA for the CDR3 is TGTGCCAGCAGCTTAGTTGAGTCCCCCTTGAACACTGAAGCTTTCTTT. This encodes CASSLVESPLNTEAFF.

The chain carries TRBV2 and TRBJ1-5; TRBD1 might be the D (5 bases). CDR1 and CDR2 (germline): SNHLY, FYNNEI. The CDR3 loop spans 14 amino acids. The V gene lost 4 bases and the J gene lost 4 bases, with 11 bases spanning the gap. CDR3 in amino acids: CASSGGGKNQPQHF. CDR3 sequence (DNA): TGTGCCAGCAGTGGGGGGGGAAAGAATCAGCCCCAGCATTTT.

The rearrangement uses TRBV27 and TRBJ1-5; 7 nucleotides match TRBD1. Losses at the gene ends were 4 bases for V and 4 bases for J; bases not matched to a gene: 19. The CDR3 is made up of 19 amino acids. Germline CDR1 is MNHEY and CDR2 is SMNVEV (reference sequence). The CDR3 region is CASSSPQGTEEGGNQPQHF. DNA for the CDR3: TGTGCCAGCAGTTCGCCTCAGGGGACAGAGGAAGGGGGGAATCAGCCCCAGCATTTT.

The V gene is TRBV20-1, the J gene TRBJ2-7; weak D call: TRBD2 (7 bases). CDR1 and CDR2 (germline): DFQATT, SNEGSKA (reference sequence). V lost 5 bases, J lost 4 bases, and 9 bases lay in between. This CDR3 is 11 amino acids long. The CDR3 DNA follows: TGCAGTGCTGGGGGGGCTTACGAGCAGTACTTC. Amino acid sequence: CSAGGAYEQYF.

The CDR3 DNA sequence: TGTGCCAGCAGTGAAGGACCGGGGGGCGCAGAAGAGACCCAGTACTTC. This codes for CASSEGPGGAEETQYF. This chain connects TRBV6-1 to TRBJ2-5, with D perhaps TRBD2 (7 bases). The CDR3 has 16 amino acids. Germline assignment: CDR1 MNHNS and CDR2 SASEGT. V lost 1 base to trimming and J lost 3 bases, with 15 bases between them.

J is TRBJ2-1 and V is TRBV18; D gene uncertain. This CDR3 spans 16 amino acids. Germline-derived CDR1 and CDR2 are KGHSH and LQKENI. The V gene lost 2 bases and the J gene lost 6 bases, with 17 bases spanning the gap. The chain's CDR3 is CASSPTAASPLNEQFF. As DNA, the CDR3 is TGTGCCAGCTCACCAACTGCAGCTTCACCTCTCAATGAGCAGTTCTTC.

The V and J genes are TRBV6-6 and TRBJ2-1, with 15 bases matching TRBD2. This CDR3 has 15 amino acids. V lost 5 bases to trimming and J lost 7 bases; unmatched junction nucleotides: 3. Germline CDR1 reads MNHNY; CDR2 reads SVGAGI (reference sequence). In DNA form, the CDR3 reads TGTGCCAGCAGTCCCGGGACTAGCGGGAGGAATGAGCAGTTCTTC. This codes for CASSPGTSGRNEQFF.

This rearrangement joins TRBV16 to TRBJ1-2; the D gene is possibly TRBD1 (5 bases). The germline V gene encodes CDR1 KGHSY and CDR2 FQNENV. Trimming took 3 bases from V and 4 from J, leaving 18 bases between them. The CDR3 is made up of 16 amino acids. CDR3 nucleotide sequence: TGTGCCAGCAGCCAGGAGAGCAGGGTCGGGGGCTATGGCTACACCTTC. Protein sequence: CASSQESRVGGYGYTF.